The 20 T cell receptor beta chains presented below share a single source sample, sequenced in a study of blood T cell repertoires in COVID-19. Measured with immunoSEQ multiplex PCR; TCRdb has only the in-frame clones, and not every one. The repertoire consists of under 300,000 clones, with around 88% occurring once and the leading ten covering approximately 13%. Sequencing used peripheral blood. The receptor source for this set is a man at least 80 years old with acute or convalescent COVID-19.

This CDR3 reads CASSPGQGVHQPQHF. As DNA, the CDR3 is TGTGCCAGCAGCCCCGGACAGGGAGTCCATCAGCCCCAGCATTTT. The chain joins TRBV6-5 to TRBJ1-5; 8 bases align to TRBD1. This CDR3 spans 15 amino acids. With 6 bases clipped from V and 5 bases from J, the junction kept 9 bases outside the gene matches. Germline CDR1 reads MNHEY; CDR2 reads SVGAGI.

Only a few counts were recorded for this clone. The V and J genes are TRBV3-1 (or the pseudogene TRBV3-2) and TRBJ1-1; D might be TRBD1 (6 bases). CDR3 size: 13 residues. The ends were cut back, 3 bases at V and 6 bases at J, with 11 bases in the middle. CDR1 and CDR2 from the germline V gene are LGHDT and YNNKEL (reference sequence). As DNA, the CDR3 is TGTGCCAGCAGCCAGGGGACAATGGCTGAAGCTTTCTTT. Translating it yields CASSQGTMAEAFF.

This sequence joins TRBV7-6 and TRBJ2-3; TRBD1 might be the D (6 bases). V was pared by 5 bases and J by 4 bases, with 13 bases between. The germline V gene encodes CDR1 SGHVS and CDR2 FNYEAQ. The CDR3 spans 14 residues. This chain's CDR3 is CASSTIAGADTQYF. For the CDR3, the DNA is TGTGCCAGCAGCACGATTGCAGGGGCAGATACGCAGTATTTT.

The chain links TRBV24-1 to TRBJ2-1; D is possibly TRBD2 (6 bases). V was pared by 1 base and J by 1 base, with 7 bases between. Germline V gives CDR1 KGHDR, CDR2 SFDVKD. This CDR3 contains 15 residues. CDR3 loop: CATSDFGGSYNEQFF. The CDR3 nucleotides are TGTGCCACCAGTGATTTTGGGGGGTCCTACAATGAGCAGTTCTTC.

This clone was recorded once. CDR3: CASSLVGGTIYEQFF. The CDR3 DNA reads as TGTGCCAGCAGCTTAGTCGGCGGGACGATCTATGAGCAGTTCTTC. The rearrangement uses TRBV7-3 and TRBJ2-1; TRBD2 is a possible D gene (6 bases). Trimming left V 2 bases short and J 8 bases short, with 16 bases between. CDR1 SGHTA and CDR2 FQGTGA come from the germline V gene. The CDR3 spans 15 residues. Together with reference TRBV7-3 and TRBJ2-1, the CDR3 gives the full variable domain: GAGVSQTPSNKVTEKGKYVELRCDPISGHTALYWYRQSLGQGPEFLIYFQGTGAADDSGLPNDRFFAVRPEGSVSTLKIQRTERGDSAVYLCASSLVGGTIYEQFFGPGTRLTVL.

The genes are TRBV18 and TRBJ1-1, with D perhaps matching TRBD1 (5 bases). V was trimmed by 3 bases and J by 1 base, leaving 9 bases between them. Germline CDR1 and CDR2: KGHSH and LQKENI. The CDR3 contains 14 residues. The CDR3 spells CASSPMTANTEAFF. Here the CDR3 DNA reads TGTGCCAGCTCACCGATGACAGCGAACACTGAAGCTTTCTTT. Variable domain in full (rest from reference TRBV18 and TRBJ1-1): NAGVMQNPRHLVRRRGQEARLRCSPMKGHSHVYWYRQLPEEGLKFMVYLQKENIIDESGMPKERFSAEFPKEGPSILRIQQVVRGDSAAYFCASSPMTANTEAFFGQGTRLTVV.

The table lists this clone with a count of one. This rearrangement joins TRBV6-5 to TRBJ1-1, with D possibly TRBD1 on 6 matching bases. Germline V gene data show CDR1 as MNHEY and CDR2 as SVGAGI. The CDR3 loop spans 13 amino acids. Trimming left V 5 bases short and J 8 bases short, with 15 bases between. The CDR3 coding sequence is TGTGCCAGCAGTACCCGGACAGAGCCCGAAGCTTTCTTT. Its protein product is CASSTRTEPEAFF.

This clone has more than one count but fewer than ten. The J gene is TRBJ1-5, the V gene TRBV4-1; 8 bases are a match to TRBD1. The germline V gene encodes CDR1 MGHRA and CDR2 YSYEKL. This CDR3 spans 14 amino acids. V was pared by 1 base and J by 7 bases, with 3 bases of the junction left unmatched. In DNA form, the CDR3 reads TGCGCCAGCAGCCAAGGGGACAGGAACCAGCCCCAGCATTTT. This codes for CASSQGDRNQPQHF.

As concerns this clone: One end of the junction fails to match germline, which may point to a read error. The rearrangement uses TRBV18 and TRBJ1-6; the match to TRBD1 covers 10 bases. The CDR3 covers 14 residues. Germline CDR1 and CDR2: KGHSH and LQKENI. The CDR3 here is CASTPGTGDSPLHF. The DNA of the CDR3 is TGTGCCAGCACACCCGGGACAGGGGACTCACCCCTCCACTTT.

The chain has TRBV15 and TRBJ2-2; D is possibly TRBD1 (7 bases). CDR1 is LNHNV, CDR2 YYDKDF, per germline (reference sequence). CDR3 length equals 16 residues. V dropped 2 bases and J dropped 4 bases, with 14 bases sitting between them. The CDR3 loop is CATSRWAGGTTGELFF. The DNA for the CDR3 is TGTGCCACCAGCAGATGGGCAGGGGGGACCACCGGGGAGCTGTTTTTT.

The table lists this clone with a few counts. The CDR3 DNA follows: TGTGCCAGCCGGGACTCCACCTACAATGAGCAGTTCTTC. It encodes CASRDSTYNEQFF. The chain is built from TRBV19 and TRBJ2-1; possibly TRBD2 for D (6 bases). There are 13 residues in the CDR3. The V gene lost 9 bases and the J gene lost 2 bases, with 11 bases spanning the gap. Looked up from germline, CDR1 is LNHDA and CDR2 is SQIVND (reference sequence).

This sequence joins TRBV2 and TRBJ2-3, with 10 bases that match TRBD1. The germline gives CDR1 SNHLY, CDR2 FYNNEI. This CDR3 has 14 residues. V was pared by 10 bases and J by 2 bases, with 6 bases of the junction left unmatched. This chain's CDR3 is CAIRTGGITDTQYF. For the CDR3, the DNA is TGTGCCATTCGGACAGGGGGGATCACAGATACGCAGTATTTT.

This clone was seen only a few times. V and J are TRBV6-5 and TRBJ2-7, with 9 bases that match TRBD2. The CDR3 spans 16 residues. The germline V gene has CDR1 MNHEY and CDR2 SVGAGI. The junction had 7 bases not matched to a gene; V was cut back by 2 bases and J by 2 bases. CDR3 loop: CASSYGRGGLAYEQYF. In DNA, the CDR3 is TGTGCCAGCAGTTACGGGCGGGGGGGCCTAGCCTACGAGCAGTACTTC.

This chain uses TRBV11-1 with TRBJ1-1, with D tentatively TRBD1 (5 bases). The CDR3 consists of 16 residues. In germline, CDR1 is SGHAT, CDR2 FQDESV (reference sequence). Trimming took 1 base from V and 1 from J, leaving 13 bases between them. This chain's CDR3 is CASSLESQTANTEAFF. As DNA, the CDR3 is TGTGCCAGCAGCTTAGAGAGCCAGACAGCGAACACTGAAGCTTTCTTT.

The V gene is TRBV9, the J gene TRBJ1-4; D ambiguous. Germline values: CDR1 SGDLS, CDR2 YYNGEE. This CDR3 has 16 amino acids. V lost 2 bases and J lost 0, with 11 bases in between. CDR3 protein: CASSVRSFATNEKLFF. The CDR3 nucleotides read TGTGCCAGCAGCGTCAGGTCCTTTGCAACTAATGAAAAACTGTTTTTT.

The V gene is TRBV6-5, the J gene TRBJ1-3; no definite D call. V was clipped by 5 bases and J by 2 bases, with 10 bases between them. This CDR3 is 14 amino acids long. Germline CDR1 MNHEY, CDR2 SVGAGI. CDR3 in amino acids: CASSLDFTGNTIYF. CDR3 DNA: TGTGCCAGCAGTCTCGACTTCACTGGAAACACCATATATTTT.

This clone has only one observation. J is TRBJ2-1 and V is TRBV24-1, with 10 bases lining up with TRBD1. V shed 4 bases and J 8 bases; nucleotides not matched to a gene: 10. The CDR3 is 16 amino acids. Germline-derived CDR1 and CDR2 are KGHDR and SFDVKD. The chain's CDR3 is CATSEFRGTGAYEQFF. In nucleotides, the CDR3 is TGTGCCACCAGTGAATTTCGGGGGACAGGGGCTTATGAGCAGTTCTTC.

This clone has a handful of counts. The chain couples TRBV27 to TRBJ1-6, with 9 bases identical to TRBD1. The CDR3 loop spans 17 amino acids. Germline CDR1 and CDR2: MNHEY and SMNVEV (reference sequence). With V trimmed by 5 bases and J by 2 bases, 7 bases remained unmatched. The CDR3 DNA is TGTGCCAGCAGTACGAACCGGGACAGGGCCTATAATTCACCCCTCCACTTT. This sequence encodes CASSTNRDRAYNSPLHF.

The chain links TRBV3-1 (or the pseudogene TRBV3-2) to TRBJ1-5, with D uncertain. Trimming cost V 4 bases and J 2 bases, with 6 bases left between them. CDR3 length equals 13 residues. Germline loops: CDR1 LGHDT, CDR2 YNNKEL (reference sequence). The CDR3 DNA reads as TGTGCCAGCAGCCCTCTAGGCAATCAGCCCCAGCATTTT. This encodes CASSPLGNQPQHF.

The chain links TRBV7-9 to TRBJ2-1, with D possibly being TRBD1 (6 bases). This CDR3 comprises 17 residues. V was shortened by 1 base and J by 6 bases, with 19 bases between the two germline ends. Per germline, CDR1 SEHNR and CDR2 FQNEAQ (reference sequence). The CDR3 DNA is TGTGCCAGCAGCTTAGTCGGGTCCAGGGGACGAGGCAATGAGCAGTTCTTC. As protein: CASSLVGSRGRGNEQFF.